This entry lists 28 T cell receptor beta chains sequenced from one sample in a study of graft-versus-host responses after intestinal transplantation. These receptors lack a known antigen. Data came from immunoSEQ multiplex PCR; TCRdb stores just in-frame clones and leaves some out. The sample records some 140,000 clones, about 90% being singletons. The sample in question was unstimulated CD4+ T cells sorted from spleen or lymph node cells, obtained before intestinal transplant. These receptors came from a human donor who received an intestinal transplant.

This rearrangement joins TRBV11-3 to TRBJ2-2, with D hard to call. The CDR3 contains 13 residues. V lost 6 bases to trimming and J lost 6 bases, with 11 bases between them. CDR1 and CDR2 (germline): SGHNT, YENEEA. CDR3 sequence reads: CASRSASAGELFF. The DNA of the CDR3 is TGTGCCAGCAGAAGCGCTAGTGCCGGGGAGCTGTTTTTT.

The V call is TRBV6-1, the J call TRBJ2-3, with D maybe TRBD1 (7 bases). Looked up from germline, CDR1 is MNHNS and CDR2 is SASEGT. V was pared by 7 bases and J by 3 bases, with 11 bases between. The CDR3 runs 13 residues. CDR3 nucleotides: TGTGCCAGCATACCAGGGGGGACAGATACGCAGTATTTT. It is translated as CASIPGGTDTQYF.

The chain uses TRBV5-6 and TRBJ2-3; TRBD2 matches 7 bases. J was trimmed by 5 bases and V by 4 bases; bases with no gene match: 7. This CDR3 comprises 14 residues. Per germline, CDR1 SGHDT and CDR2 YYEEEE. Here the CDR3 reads CASSPQQRGDTQYF. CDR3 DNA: TGTGCCAGCAGCCCACAGCAGCGGGGAGATACGCAGTATTTT.

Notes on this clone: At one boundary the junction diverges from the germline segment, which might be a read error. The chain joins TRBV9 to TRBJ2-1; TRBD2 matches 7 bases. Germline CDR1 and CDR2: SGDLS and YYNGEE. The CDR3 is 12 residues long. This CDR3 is CASSPEAGEPVF. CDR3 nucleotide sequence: TGTGCCAGCAGCCCGGAGGCGGGAGAGCCGGTCTTC.

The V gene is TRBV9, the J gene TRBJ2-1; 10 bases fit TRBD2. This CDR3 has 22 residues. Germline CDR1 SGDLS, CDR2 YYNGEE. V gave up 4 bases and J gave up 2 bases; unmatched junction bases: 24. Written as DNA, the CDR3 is TGTGCCAGCAGCCTTGGGTGGGGTGCTAGCGGGAGCGGCGTGGGTGCCTACAATGAGCAGTTCTTC. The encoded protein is CASSLGWGASGSGVGAYNEQFF.

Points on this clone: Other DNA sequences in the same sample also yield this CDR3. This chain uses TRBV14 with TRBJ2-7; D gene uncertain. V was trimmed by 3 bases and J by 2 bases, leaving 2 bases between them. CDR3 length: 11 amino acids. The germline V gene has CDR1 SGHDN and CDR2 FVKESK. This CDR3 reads CASSQAYEQYF. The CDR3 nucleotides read TGTGCCAGCAGCCAGGCCTACGAGCAGTACTTC.

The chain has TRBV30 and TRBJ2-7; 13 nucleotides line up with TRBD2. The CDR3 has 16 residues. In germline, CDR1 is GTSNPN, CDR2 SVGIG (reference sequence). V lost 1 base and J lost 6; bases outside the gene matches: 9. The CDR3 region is CAWSEPIGLAGAEQYF. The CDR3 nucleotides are TGTGCCTGGAGTGAACCCATCGGACTAGCGGGAGCCGAGCAGTACTTC.

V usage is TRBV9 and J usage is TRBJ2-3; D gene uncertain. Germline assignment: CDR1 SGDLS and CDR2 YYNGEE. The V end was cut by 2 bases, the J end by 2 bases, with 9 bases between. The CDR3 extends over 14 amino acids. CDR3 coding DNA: TGTGCCAGCAGCGTCGACGGTTTCACAGATACGCAGTATTTT. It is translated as CASSVDGFTDTQYF. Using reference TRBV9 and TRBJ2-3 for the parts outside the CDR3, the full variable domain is DSGVTQTPKHLITATGQRVTLRCSPRSGDLSVYWYQQSLDQGLQFLIQYYNGEERAKGNILERFSAQQFPDLHSELNLSSLELGDSALYFCASSVDGFTDTQYFGPGTRLTVL.

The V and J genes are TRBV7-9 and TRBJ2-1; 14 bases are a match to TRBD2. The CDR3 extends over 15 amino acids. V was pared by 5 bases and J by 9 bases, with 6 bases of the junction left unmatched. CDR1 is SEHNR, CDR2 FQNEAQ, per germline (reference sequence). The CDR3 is CASSPGTSGRGEQFF. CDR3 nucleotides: TGTGCCAGCAGCCCCGGGACTAGCGGGAGAGGTGAGCAGTTCTTC.

CDR3 nucleotides: TGTGCCAGCAGTGCGCCGGGACTAGCTAAGTACGAGCAGTACTTC. This sequence encodes CASSAPGLAKYEQYF. J is TRBJ2-5 and V is TRBV28, with TRBD2 identical over 9 bases. Matching the DNA end better, TRBJ2-7 makes the J call doubtful. This CDR3 has 15 residues. The germline gives CDR1 MDHEN, CDR2 SYDVKM.

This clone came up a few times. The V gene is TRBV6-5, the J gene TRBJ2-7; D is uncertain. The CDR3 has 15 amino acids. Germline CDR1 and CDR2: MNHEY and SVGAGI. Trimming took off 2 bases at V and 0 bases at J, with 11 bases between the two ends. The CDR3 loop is CASSYRAFTSYEQYF. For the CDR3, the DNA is TGTGCCAGCAGTTACAGGGCCTTTACCTCCTACGAGCAGTACTTC.

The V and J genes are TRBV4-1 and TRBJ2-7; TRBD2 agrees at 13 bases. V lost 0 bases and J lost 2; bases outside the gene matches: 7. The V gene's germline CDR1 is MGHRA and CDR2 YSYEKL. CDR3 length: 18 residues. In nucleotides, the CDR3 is TGCGCCAGCAGCCAAGATCTAGGACTAGCGGGGGCAACCTACGAGCAGTACTTC. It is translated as CASSQDLGLAGATYEQYF.

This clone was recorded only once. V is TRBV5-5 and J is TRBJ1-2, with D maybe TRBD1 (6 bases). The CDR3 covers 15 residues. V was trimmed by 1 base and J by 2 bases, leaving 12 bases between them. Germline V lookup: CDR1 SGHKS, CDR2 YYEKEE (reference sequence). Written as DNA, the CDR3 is TGTGCCAGCAGCTTGTCCGTTACAGGGAACTATGGCTACACCTTC. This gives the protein CASSLSVTGNYGYTF.

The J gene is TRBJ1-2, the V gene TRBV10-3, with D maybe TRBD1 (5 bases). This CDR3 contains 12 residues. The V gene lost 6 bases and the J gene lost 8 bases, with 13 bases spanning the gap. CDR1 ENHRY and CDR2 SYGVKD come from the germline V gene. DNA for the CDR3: TGTGCCATCAGGGGACTCGAAGGCGGCTACACCTTC. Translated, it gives CAIRGLEGGYTF.

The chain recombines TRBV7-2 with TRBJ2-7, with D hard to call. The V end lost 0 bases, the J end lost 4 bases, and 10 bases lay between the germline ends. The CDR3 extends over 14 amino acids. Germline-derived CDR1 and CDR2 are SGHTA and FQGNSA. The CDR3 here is CASSLAGISYEQYF. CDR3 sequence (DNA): TGTGCCAGCAGCTTAGCGGGCATCTCTTACGAGCAGTACTTC.

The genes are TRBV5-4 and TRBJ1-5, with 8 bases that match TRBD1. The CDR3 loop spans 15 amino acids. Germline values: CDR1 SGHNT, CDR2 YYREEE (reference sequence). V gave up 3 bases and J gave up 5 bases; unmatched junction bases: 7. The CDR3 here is CASSSGQGVDQPQHF. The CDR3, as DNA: TGTGCCAGCAGCTCAGGACAGGGTGTTGATCAGCCCCAGCATTTT.

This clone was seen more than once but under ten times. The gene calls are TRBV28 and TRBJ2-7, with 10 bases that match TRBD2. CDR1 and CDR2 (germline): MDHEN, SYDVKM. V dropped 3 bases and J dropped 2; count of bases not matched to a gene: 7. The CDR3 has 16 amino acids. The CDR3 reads CASSFPDLAGAYEQYF. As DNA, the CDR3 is TGTGCCAGCAGTTTCCCCGACCTAGCGGGGGCCTACGAGCAGTACTTC.

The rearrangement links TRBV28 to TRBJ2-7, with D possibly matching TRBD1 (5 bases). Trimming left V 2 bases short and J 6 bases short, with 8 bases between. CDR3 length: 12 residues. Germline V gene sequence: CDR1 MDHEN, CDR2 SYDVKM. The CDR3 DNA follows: TGTGCCAGCAGTTTAGTGGGGCTCGAGCAGTACTTC. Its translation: CASSLVGLEQYF. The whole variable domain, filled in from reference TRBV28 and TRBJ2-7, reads DVKVTQSSRYLVKRTGEKVFLECVQDMDHENMFWYRQDPGLGLRLIYFSYDVKMKEKGDIPEGYSVSREKKERFSLILESASTNQTSMYLCASSLVGLEQYFGPGTRLTVT.

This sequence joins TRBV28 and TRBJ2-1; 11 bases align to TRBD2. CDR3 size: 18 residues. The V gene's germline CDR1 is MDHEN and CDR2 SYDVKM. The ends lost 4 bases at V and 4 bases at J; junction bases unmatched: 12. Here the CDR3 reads CASSSPLTSGRRYNEQFF. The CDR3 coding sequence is TGTGCCAGCAGTTCCCCCCTAACTAGCGGGAGAAGGTACAATGAGCAGTTCTTC.

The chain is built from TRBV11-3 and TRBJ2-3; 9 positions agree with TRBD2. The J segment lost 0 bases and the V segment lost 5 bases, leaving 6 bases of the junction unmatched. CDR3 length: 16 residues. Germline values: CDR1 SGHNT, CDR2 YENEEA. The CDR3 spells CASSPGTSPSTDTQYF. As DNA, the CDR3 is TGTGCCAGCAGCCCAGGGACTAGCCCTAGCACAGATACGCAGTATTTT.

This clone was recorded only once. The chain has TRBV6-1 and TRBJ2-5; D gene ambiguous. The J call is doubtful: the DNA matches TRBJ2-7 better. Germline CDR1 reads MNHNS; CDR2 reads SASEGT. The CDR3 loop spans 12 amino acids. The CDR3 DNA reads TGTGCCACCCGCCCCGCCCCGGGCGAGCAGTACTTC. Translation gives CATRPAPGEQYF.

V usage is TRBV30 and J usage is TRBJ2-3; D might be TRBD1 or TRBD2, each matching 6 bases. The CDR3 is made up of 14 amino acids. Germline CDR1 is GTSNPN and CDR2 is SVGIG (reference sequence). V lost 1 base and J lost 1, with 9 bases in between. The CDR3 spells CAWSAGAGTDTQYF. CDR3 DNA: TGTGCCTGGAGTGCGGGGGCGGGCACAGATACGCAGTATTTT. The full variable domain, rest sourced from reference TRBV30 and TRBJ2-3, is SQTIHQWPATLVQPVGSPLSLECTVEGTSNPNLYWYRQAAGRGLQLLFYSVGIGQISSEVPQNLSASRPQDRQFILSSKKLLLSDSGFYLCAWSAGAGTDTQYFGPGTRLTVL.

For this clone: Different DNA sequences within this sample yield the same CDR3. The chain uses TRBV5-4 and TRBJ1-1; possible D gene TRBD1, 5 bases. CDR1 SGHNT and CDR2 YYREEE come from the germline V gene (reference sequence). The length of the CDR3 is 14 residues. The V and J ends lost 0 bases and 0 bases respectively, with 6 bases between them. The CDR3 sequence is CASSLDRLNTEAFF. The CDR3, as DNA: TGTGCCAGCAGCTTGGACAGGCTGAACACTGAAGCTTTCTTT. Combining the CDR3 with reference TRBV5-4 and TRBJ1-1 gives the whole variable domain ETGVTQSPTHLIKTRGQQVTLRCSSQSGHNTVSWYQQALGQGPQFIFQYYREEENGRGNFPPRFSGLQFPNYSSELNVNALELDDSALYLCASSLDRLNTEAFFGQGTRLTVV.

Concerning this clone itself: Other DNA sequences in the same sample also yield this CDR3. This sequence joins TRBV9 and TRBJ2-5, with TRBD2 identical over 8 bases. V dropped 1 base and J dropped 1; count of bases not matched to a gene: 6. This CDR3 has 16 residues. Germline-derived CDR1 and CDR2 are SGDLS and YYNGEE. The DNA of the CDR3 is TGTGCCAGCAGCGTATCGCTAGCGGGCACCCAAGAGACCCAGTACTTC. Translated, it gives CASSVSLAGTQETQYF.

The DNA of the CDR3 is TGTGCCATCAGTGAGTCCGCTAGCGGGAGTGCAGATACGCAGTATTTT. This codes for CAISESASGSADTQYF. V gene TRBV10-3 combines with J gene TRBJ2-3, with 10 bases lining up with TRBD2. From germline, CDR1 is ENHRY and CDR2 SYGVKD. The CDR3 contains 16 residues. Trimming removed 0 bases from V and 4 bases from J; junction bases left unmatched: 4.

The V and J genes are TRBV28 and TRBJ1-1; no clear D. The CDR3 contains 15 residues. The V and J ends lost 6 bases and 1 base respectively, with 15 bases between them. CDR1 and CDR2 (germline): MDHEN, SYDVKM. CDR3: CASSRFVSSNTEAFF. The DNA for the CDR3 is TGTGCCAGCAGCAGATTTGTGAGTTCGAACACTGAAGCTTTCTTT.

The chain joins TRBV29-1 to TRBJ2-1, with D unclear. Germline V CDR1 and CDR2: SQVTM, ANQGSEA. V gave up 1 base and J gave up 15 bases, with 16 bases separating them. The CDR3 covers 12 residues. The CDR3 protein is CSVEGFGSKGFF. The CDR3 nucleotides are TGCAGCGTTGAAGGCTTCGGGTCCAAGGGGTTCTTC.

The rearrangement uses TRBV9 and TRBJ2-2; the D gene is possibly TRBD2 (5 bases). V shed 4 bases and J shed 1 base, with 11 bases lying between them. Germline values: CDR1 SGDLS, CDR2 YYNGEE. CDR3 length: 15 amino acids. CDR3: CASSPMGRNTGELFF. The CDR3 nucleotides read TGTGCCAGCAGCCCGATGGGGAGGAACACCGGGGAGCTGTTTTTT.